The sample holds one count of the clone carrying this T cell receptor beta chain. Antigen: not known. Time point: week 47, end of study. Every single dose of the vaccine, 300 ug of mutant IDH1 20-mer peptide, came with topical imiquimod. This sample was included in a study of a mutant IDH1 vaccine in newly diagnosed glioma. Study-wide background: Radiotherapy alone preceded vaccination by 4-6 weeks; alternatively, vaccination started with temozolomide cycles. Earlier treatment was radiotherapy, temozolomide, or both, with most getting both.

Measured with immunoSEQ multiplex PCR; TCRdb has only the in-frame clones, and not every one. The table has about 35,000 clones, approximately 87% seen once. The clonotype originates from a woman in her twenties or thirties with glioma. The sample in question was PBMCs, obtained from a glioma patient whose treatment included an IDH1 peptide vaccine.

CDR3 loop: CASSSGGGQGEQYF. CDR3 nucleotide sequence: TGTGCCAGCAGCTCCGGGGGAGGGCAGGGGGAGCAGTACTTC. The rearrangement uses TRBV5-4 and TRBJ2-7, with a tentative D call TRBD2 (7 bases). CDR3 length: 14 residues. Germline CDR1 and CDR2: SGHNT and YYREEE (reference sequence). Trimming took 3 bases from V and 7 from J, leaving 17 bases between them.